This TCR beta chain was sequenced during a study of STAT3 mutations in large granular lymphocyte leukemia. Turning to this clone: Antigen specificity is unknown.

Overall study results and limits: At least one immunodominant TCR beta clonotype appeared in every T-cell large granular lymphocyte leukemia patient. Variable sampling intervals and differing treatment regimens complicated linking therapy response to TCR clonal burden changes.

Assay used: immunoSEQ multiplex PCR; TCRdb lists only in-frame clones, some missing. This sample carries about 10,000 clones, around 90% of them seen once, and the ten largest clones take about 27%. This receptor was taken from a man between 60 and 70 years old with T-cell large granular lymphocyte leukemia. Some clones in this sample may be carry-over from other donors' samples. The sequenced material came from peripheral blood mononuclear cells.

CDR3 sequence reads: CASSLGLAGVGELFF. The CDR3, as DNA: TGTGCCAGCAGCCTTGGACTAGCGGGAGTCGGGGAGCTGTTTTTT. This chain connects TRBV11-3 to TRBJ2-2, with 13 nucleotides matching TRBD2. V was clipped by 5 bases and J by 7 bases; unmatched bases: 4. This CDR3 has 15 residues. The germline V gene has CDR1 SGHNT and CDR2 YENEEA.